Sequencing of this T cell receptor beta chain was carried out in a study of CD8 T cells in ankylosing spondylitis. The CDR3 totals 14 residues. The germline CDR1 and CDR2 sequences are SGHTS and YDEGEE. Trimming pared 1 base from V and 5 bases from J, leaving 9 bases between. Points on this clonotype: Its antigen is currently unknown.

Study outcomes and limitations: What appeared characteristic of ankylosing spondylitis blood was a TCR beta motif of under 10 highly homologous variants. Disease-linked clones bore a CD8+ phenotype and were relatively rare in peripheral blood. Significantly higher representation of disease-linked clones was reported for matched ankylosing spondylitis synovial fluid.

Preparation of TCR beta libraries was done by quantitative 5'-RACE with molecular barcodes. TCRdb fed the 5' RACE reads into MiXCR, producing one record per CDR3 protein. Of roughly 350,000 distinct CDR3 sequences listed, less than 9.5% are singletons. This receptor was identified in a male donor with ankylosing spondylitis. Input material: blood, either unsorted or a sorted T cell fraction (not recorded which). This chain links TRBV5-8 with TRBJ2-2; the D call may be TRBD1 or TRBD2 (5 bases each). Written as DNA, the CDR3 is TGTGCCAGCAGCTTGAAGAGGGGTACCGGGGAGCTGTTTTTT. Protein product: CASSLKRGTGELFF.